The 3 T cell receptor beta chains in this list originate from one sample, sequenced in a study of blood T cells in healthy people across ages. Together with a sample-barcoded 5' primer, a J-beta primer mix was included in a second PCR lasting about 7 to 12 cycles. TCRdb analysed the 5' RACE reads with MiXCR anew, one entry per CDR3 protein. Seen here are roughly 680,000 distinct CDR3 sequences, 52% observed once, and the top ten hold roughly 14%. Sequencing was done on a sample of blood. The receptor set was obtained from an elderly woman in good health.

This clonotype was recorded many times. The chain couples TRBV7-2 to TRBJ1-2; D gene uncertain. The CDR3 has 12 amino acids. Between the trimmed V and J ends, which lost 2 bases and 6 bases, there was a span of 7 bases. The germline gives CDR1 SGHTA, CDR2 FQGNSA. The CDR3 protein is CASSLSIHGYTF. Here the CDR3 DNA reads TGTGCCAGCAGCTTATCCATCCATGGCTACACCTTC.

Of note for this clonotype: Being one base from a much bigger clone, this may be a read error. The rearrangement links TRBV18 to TRBJ2-7; D gene ambiguous. The CDR3 covers 15 residues. Germline V gene sequence: CDR1 KGHSH, CDR2 LQKENI. CDR3 nucleotide sequence: TGTGCCGGCTCACCATACGGTATCCCTTCCTACGAGCAGTACTTC. Its translation: CAGSPYGIPSYEQYF.

This clonotype was counted many times. This chain connects TRBV2 to TRBJ2-5, with D uncertain. V dropped 7 bases and J dropped 1 base, with 10 bases sitting between them. The germline CDR1 and CDR2 sequences are SNHLY and FYNNEI. CDR3 length: 13 residues. CDR3 coding DNA: TGTGCCAGCACACAGCTACGCCAAGAGACCCAGTACTTC. This sequence encodes CASTQLRQETQYF.